This is a list of T cell receptor beta chains from one sample in a study of cytomegalovirus exposure and HLA in healthy donors. The method was immunoSEQ multiplex PCR; TCRdb's version includes in-frame clones alone and lacks a portion of them. The table shows some 140,000 clones, with approximately 62% occurring only once. The sequenced sample consisted of PBMCs. These receptors all stem from a human donor in good health. The CDR3 runs from the conserved cysteine through the conserved F or W. A D gene is named only where the DNA matches it firmly. Not every row has a clone size; where given, it reads once, few, many or a size class.

>TRBV27|TRBJ1-1|.|TRBD1
TGTGCCAGCATGCACCGGGACAGGGACACTGAAGCTTTCTTT
CASMHRDRDTEAFF
>TRBV10-1|TRBJ2-2|.|TRBD2
TGCGCCAGCAGTGAGACATTTAAGATACTAGCGGCCGCCGGGGAGCTGTTTTTT
CASSETFKILAAAGELFF
>TRBV4-1|TRBJ2-7|.|.
TGCGCCAGCAGCTACCAACTTACAGGGCCCACCTACGAGCAGTACTTC
CASSYQLTGPTYEQYF
>TRBV11-2|TRBJ1-6|.|TRBD1
TGTGCCAGCAGCTCGCAGGGGGGTTCACCCCTCCACTTT
CASSSQGGSPLHF
>TRBV27|TRBJ2-4|.|.
TGTGCCAGCAGTTTTTTGGCGGGAGCCAAAAACATTCAGTACTTC
CASSFLAGAKNIQYF
>TRBV9|TRBJ2-3|.|.
TGTGCCAGCAGCGTAATGAGCGACGGCACAGATACGCAGTATTTT
CASSVMSDGTDTQYF
>TRBV2|TRBJ1-2|.|TRBD1
TGTGCCAGCAGGTCAGGACAGGGGGCTGGCTACACCTTC
CASRSGQGAGYTF
>TRBV28|TRBJ2-2|few|.
TGTGCCAGCAGTTCCTCGAAGACGGGAACCGGGGAGCTGTTTTTT
CASSSSKTGTGELFF
>TRBV11-2|TRBJ2-4|few|.
TGTGCCAGCAGCTTAGAGCCAACGGGGTCCATAGGCAACTTC
CASSLEPTGSIGNF
>TRBV14|TRBJ1-4|.|TRBD1
TGTGCCAGCAGCCAATCCAGAAGACAGGGGGGTTTGGATGAAAAACTGTTTTTT
CASSQSRRQGGLDEKLFF
>TRBV29-1|TRBJ2-7|.|.
TGCAGCGTTGAAACCGGGGGAAGAAACGAGCAGTACTTC
CSVETGGRNEQYF
>TRBV14|TRBJ2-1|.|.
TGTGCCAGCAGCTCCATCCCGGGTTCCTACAATGAGCAGTTCTTC
CASSSIPGSYNEQFF